Listed below are T cell receptor beta chains from one sample, sequenced in a study of CD8 T cells in ankylosing spondylitis. TCRdb reprocessed the 5' RACE reads via MiXCR and lists one record per CDR3 protein. The sample includes a few hundred thousand distinct CDR3 sequences, about 20% of them seen just once. The specimen was blood, either unsorted or a sorted T cell fraction (not recorded which). The receptors come from a female donor with ankylosing spondylitis or in good health (not recorded which). Each CDR3 is given with its conserved first and last residue. Each record gives: V gene, J gene, D gene, clone size, CDR3 DNA, CDR3 protein. The D gene is left open where the match is weak. Clone size is shown for a subset of rows, as once, few, many or a class of expanded clone.

v_call: TRBV27; j_call: TRBJ2-7; d_call: TRBD2; clone_size: -; cdr3_nt: TGTGCCAGCCTAGCGGGAGGGCCCTACGAGCAGTACTTC; cdr3_aa: CASLAGGPYEQYF
v_call: TRBV7-2; j_call: TRBJ2-7; d_call: -; clone_size: many; cdr3_nt: TGTGCCAGCAGCTTAGACCTAGCCGAGCAGTACTTC; cdr3_aa: CASSLDLAEQYF
v_call: TRBV20-1; j_call: TRBJ2-3; d_call: TRBD1; clone_size: -; cdr3_nt: TGCAGTGCTGTTCCCGGGACAGGAATCTCTTTT; cdr3_aa: CSAVPGTGISF
v_call: TRBV10-1; j_call: TRBJ2-1; d_call: TRBD2; clone_size: few; cdr3_nt: TGCGCCAGCAGTGAGAGAGCGGGAAGAAATGAGCAGTTCTTC; cdr3_aa: CASSERAGRNEQFF
v_call: TRBV12-3/TRBV12-4; j_call: TRBJ1-5; d_call: -; clone_size: few; cdr3_nt: TGTGCCAGCAGTCAGTCTGTGATAAAGAGCAATCAGCCCCAGCATTTT; cdr3_aa: CASSQSVIKSNQPQHF
v_call: TRBV28; j_call: TRBJ2-3; d_call: -; clone_size: -; cdr3_nt: TGTGCCAGCAGCAGGACTAAGACAGATACGCAGTATTTT; cdr3_aa: CASSRTKTDTQYF
v_call: TRBV7-2; j_call: TRBJ1-3; d_call: -; clone_size: -; cdr3_nt: TGTGCCAGCAGCTCTGACCCCTGGGGGGGGTCTGGAAACACCATATATTTT; cdr3_aa: CASSSDPWGGSGNTIYF
v_call: TRBV6-5; j_call: TRBJ1-2; d_call: TRBD1; clone_size: many; cdr3_nt: TGTGCCAGCAGTTCACAGGGGTATGGCGGCTACACCTTC; cdr3_aa: CASSSQGYGGYTF
v_call: TRBV6-2/TRBV6-3; j_call: TRBJ2-1; d_call: TRBD2; clone_size: -; cdr3_nt: TGTGCCAGCAGTTACTCCCCAGAGCGGGGCCTCTTGAATGAGCAGTTCTTC; cdr3_aa: CASSYSPERGLLNEQFF
v_call: TRBV2; j_call: TRBJ2-1; d_call: TRBD2; clone_size: few; cdr3_nt: TGTGCCAGCAGTGAAGAACTAGCGGGAGAAAGAATGGAGCAGTTCTTC; cdr3_aa: CASSEELAGERMEQFF
v_call: TRBV23-1; j_call: TRBJ2-5; d_call: TRBD2; clone_size: -; cdr3_nt: TGCGCCAGCACCTGGCAACTAGCGGGAAGGTACCAAGAGACCCAGTACTTC; cdr3_aa: CASTWQLAGRYQETQYF